This entry lists 6 T cell receptor beta chains sequenced from one sample in a study of chemoradiotherapy in HPV16-positive cancers. Assay used: immunoSEQ multiplex PCR; TCRdb lists only in-frame clones, some missing. The sample consists of about 10,000 clones, 90% to 95% of them appearing once. The starting material was blood, obtained from a patient who underwent chemoradiotherapy. These receptors were collected from a human donor with HPV-associated anogenital cancer.

The V call is TRBV7-8, the J call TRBJ2-7, with unresolved D. V lost 1 base and J lost 0, with 7 bases in between. The CDR3 has 14 amino acids. Germline values: CDR1 SGHVS, CDR2 FQNEAQ. CDR3 coding DNA: TGTGCCAGCAGCTTAGTCAGCAGCTCCTACGAGCAGTACTTC. It specifies CASSLVSSSYEQYF.

The chain couples TRBV19 to TRBJ1-2; D is perhaps TRBD1 (6 bases). The CDR3 totals 14 residues. Trimming stripped 6 bases from V and 4 bases from J, with 15 bases between. CDR1 is LNHDA and CDR2 is SQIVND in the germline V gene (reference sequence). CDR3 residues: CASSHYRGAYGYTF. The DNA of the CDR3 is TGTGCCAGTAGCCATTATCGGGGGGCCTATGGCTACACCTTC.

This clone was found a few times. V gene TRBV6-5 combines with J gene TRBJ2-2; D might be TRBD2 (7 bases). V shed 2 bases and J shed 4 bases, with 14 bases lying between them. The CDR3 has 16 amino acids. Germline-derived CDR1 and CDR2 are MNHEY and SVGAGI. The CDR3 loop is CASSYTVGGVTGELFF. The CDR3 DNA follows: TGTGCCAGCAGTTACACCGTAGGGGGGGTCACCGGGGAGCTGTTTTTT.

The chain combines TRBV5-1 with TRBJ2-7, with D possibly being TRBD1 (5 bases). The CDR3 spans 17 residues. Germline-derived CDR1 and CDR2 are SGHRS and YFSETQ. The V and J ends lost 1 base and 4 bases respectively, with 21 bases between them. CDR3 region: CASSLPSWGRVQYEQYF. The CDR3 DNA reads as TGCGCCAGCAGCTTGCCGAGCTGGGGCAGGGTACAGTACGAGCAGTACTTC.

The CDR3 protein is CASRPTGAREKLFF. Here the CDR3 DNA reads TGTGCCAGCAGGCCGACAGGGGCACGGGAAAAACTGTTTTTT. J is TRBJ1-4 and V is TRBV27, with 8 positions matching TRBD1. V shed 6 bases and J 8 bases; nucleotides not matched to a gene: 8. The V gene's germline CDR1 is MNHEY and CDR2 SMNVEV (reference sequence). The CDR3 sequence is 14 residues long.

This sequence joins TRBV7-8 and TRBJ1-2, with no clear D. V was cut by 5 bases and J by 1 base, with 17 bases left in between. Germline values: CDR1 SGHVS, CDR2 FQNEAQ. The CDR3 is 16 amino acids. In DNA form, the CDR3 reads TGTGCCAGCAGCCCCGCCCGCCCAGAGTATAACTATGGCTACACCTTC. As protein: CASSPARPEYNYGYTF.